This entry describes one T cell receptor beta chain. This record comes from a study of T cell changes during pregnancy in multiple sclerosis. The CDR3 runs to 19 residues. The V segment lost 3 bases and the J segment 3 bases; nucleotides outside the gene matches: 15. The data were produced by immunoSEQ multiplex PCR, yet TCRdb's version contains in-frame clones alone and is incomplete. The data show about 68,000 clones, 91% seen once. The chain recombines TRBV23-1 with TRBJ1-5; 9 bases are a match to TRBD1. TRBV23-1 is an ORF, with its function uncertain. The source of this sequence is a female donor with multiple sclerosis, enrolled in a pregnancy study. This material consisted of peripheral blood, taken in the second trimester of pregnancy. CDR3 region: CASSHRSGNGTGNNQPQHF. In DNA, the CDR3 is TGCGCCAGCAGTCATAGGTCCGGGAACGGGACAGGGAACAATCAGCCCCAGCATTTT.